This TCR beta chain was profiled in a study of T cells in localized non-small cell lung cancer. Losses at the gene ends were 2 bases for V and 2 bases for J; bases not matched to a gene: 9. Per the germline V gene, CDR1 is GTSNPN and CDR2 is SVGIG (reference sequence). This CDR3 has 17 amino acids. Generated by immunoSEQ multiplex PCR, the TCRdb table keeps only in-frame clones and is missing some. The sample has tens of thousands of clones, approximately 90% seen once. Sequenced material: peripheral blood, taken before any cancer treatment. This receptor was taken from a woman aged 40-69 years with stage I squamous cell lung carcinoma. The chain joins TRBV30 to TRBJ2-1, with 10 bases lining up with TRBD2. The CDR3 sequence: CAWSPTLAGGPYNEQFF. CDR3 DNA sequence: TGTGCCTGGAGTCCGACCTTAGCGGGGGGACCCTACAATGAGCAGTTCTTC.